This T cell receptor beta chain was profiled in a study of blood T cells in healthy people across ages (dated by TCRdb to about 2015). In terms of the full investigation: In model experiments, template switching captured roughly one uniquely barcoded TCR beta cDNA molecule for every two T cells. Using deep sequencing normalized with unique cDNA molecular identifiers, the study measured how TCR beta repertoire diversity changes with age. To avoid experimental bias, donors of different ages were spread randomly across the sequencing lanes. The donors were divided into four age groups: young (average around 16 years), middle-aged (over 35), aged (roughly 66) and long-lived (around 80). For two donors (one aged 18 to 29 and one aged 80 or older), the study analyzed two additional independent replicas of 1 million unique cDNA reads from the same blood draw. Overall study outcomes, separate from this receptor: As age increased, observed TCR beta diversity per million T cells dropped in a roughly linear way, and a significant reduction was already evident by age around 41. Conclusive comparison of naive and antigen-experienced compartments was prevented by the profiling of bulk unsorted PBMCs. Because donor CMV infection status was unknown, age-related changes in expanded clonotypes were potentially confounded. There was a strong correlation between observed TCR beta diversity and the percentage of naive T cells measured by flow cytometry. Estimates of total diversity based on one million sequenced T cells were considered lower bounds and underestimates. The long-lived group showed more naive CD4+ T cells, fewer expanded clones and increased TCR diversity than the aged group, suggesting age selection.

As to this clonotype: Its antigen target is currently unknown. Base-call qualities are not available, and no considerably larger clone is one nucleotide away.

Systemically healthy Caucasian individuals from Russia, some 40 in total and aged 6 to 90 years, were included as donors. Each donor gave around 9.5 milliliters of peripheral blood, collected into EDTA-treated Vacutainer tubes. Ficoll-Paque density-gradient centrifugation was used to isolate PBMCs, with at least 7 million per sample. Total RNA was extracted from PBMCs with Trizol reagent, with at least 6 micrograms obtained per sample. For every donor, an aliquot of PBMCs went through flow cytometry to measure the percentages of naive CD45RAhigh/CD27high T cells. Library creation used 5' RACE. Sequencing relied on an Illumina HiSeq 2500. A second PCR of about 7 to 12 cycles was run with a J-beta primer mix and a sample-barcoded 5' primer. A unique molecular identifier was introduced onto each TCR beta cDNA molecule by a template-switch 5' adaptor carrying 12 random nucleotides. At least 3 million CDR3-containing paired-end reads were obtained from each sample. All of the RNA was converted into first-strand cDNA using the Mint cDNA synthesis kit, with a TRBC-specific oligonucleotide serving as the primer. Following uracil-DNA glycosylase treatment, a first 18-cycle PCR with universal primers M1SS and BC2_uni_R was performed on all cDNA. In the paper's pipeline: For normalization, 1 million high-quality reads, each with a distinct molecular identifier, were randomly selected from each sample. Reads sharing molecular identifiers were discarded rather than binned into consensus sequences. MiTCR, run with a Q25 quality threshold and the strictest error-elimination algorithm, handled CDR3 identification, clonotype clustering and error correction. Lower-bound total TCR beta diversity was estimated with a nonparametric unseen species model using Euler transformation. TCRdb itself trimmed the public reads at Q25 with fastp, ran MiXCR and retained productive beta chains. Records with the same CDR3 protein are collapsed into one entry carrying the most frequent genes and DNA. For this entry, the V and J calls and clone size follow TCRdb and not the study's own pipeline. The sample yields fewer than 900,000 distinct CDR3 sequences; around half were counted once. The top ten hold roughly 31% of the sample.

The TCR sequence derives from a woman aged 55-75 years in good health. Material for sequencing was blood.

In nucleotide form, the sequence is TGTGCCAGCAGCCAAGGCGCGGGAGGGCATGATACGCAGTATTTT. This encodes CASSQGAGGHDTQYF. The sequence is built from TRBV4-2 and TRBJ2-3, with TRBD2 matching 9 junction bases. The CDR3 has 15 amino acids, counting the end cysteine and phenylalanine. The entry retains the CDR3 DNA only, 45 bases that are in frame from base 1. Clipping removes 1 base from V and 6 bases from J, with 5 as the unmatched junction base count. From the germline V gene, CDR1 is LGHNA and CDR2 is YNFKEQ.